The 20 T cell receptor beta chains below come from one sample, sequenced in a study of T cells in Graves' hyperthyroidism and ophthalmopathy. RNA transcripts gave rise to amplified TCR beta CDR3 regions. Initially, a first-round RT-PCR of the TCR CDR3 employed the HTBI primer set. MiXCR, applied by TCRdb to the multiplex PCR reads, yields one record per CDR3 protein. The table lists about 620,000 distinct CDR3 sequences, around 15% of them singletons. The sample comprised blood. The receptors come from a woman in her 30s with Graves' hyperthyroidism.

The chain recombines TRBV9 with TRBJ2-6; a possible D gene is TRBD2 (5 bases). Germline V CDR1 and CDR2: SGDLS, YYNGEE. Trimming pared 6 bases from V and 1 base from J, leaving 5 bases between. The CDR3 length is 13 residues. CDR3 sequence (DNA): TGTGCCAGCACGGGGTCTGGGGCCAACGTCCTGACTTTC. Its translation: CASTGSGANVLTF.

The chain couples TRBV7-3 to TRBJ2-5, with 8 bases aligning to TRBD1. This CDR3 is built from 15 residues. The germline V gene has CDR1 SGHTA and CDR2 FQGTGA. The V and J ends lost 0 bases and 4 bases, in that order; junction bases with no gene match: 4. The CDR3 protein is CASSLTATGAETQYF. Here the CDR3 DNA reads TGTGCCAGCAGCTTAACCGCGACAGGGGCAGAGACCCAGTACTTC.

In this sample, this clonotype turned up many times. This rearrangement joins TRBV7-2 to TRBJ1-5, with D tentatively TRBD1 (5 bases). CDR3 length: 15 amino acids. CDR1 is SGHTA, CDR2 FQGNSA, per germline. V was cut by 1 base and J by 7 bases, with 14 bases left in between. The CDR3 loop reads CASSLVGQARQPQHF. CDR3 bases: TGTGCCAGCAGCTTAGTGGGGCAGGCGCGGCAGCCCCAGCATTTT. Full variable domain (remainder filled in from reference TRBV7-2 and TRBJ1-5): GAGVSQSPSNKVTEKGKDVELRCDPISGHTALYWYRQSLGQGLEFLIYFQGNSAPDKSGLPSDRFSAERTGGSVSTLTIQRTQQEDSAVYLCASSLVGQARQPQHFGDGTRLSIL.

This chain links TRBV4-3 with TRBJ2-7, with 7 bases lining up with TRBD2. J was trimmed by 3 bases and V by 1 base; bases with no gene match: 6. Germline lookup yields CDR1 LGHNA and CDR2 YSLEER. This CDR3 has 15 amino acids. CDR3 in amino acids: CASSQGLAAYYEQYF. In nucleotides, the CDR3 is TGCGCCAGCAGCCAAGGACTAGCCGCATACTACGAGCAGTACTTC.

This clonotype showed up many times. The chain employs TRBV5-1 and TRBJ2-3, with a possible D match to TRBD2 (6 bases). Germline V lookup: CDR1 SGHRS, CDR2 YFSETQ. Trimming took off 7 bases at V and 4 bases at J, with 13 bases between the two ends. This CDR3 has 13 amino acids. CDR3: CASGPTGADTQYF. The CDR3 DNA reads as TGCGCCAGCGGCCCCACGGGGGCAGATACGCAGTATTTT.

This clonotype was seen more than once but under ten times. The chain couples TRBV9 to TRBJ1-3; the match to TRBD1 covers 11 bases. The junction had 6 bases not matched to a gene; V was cut back by 4 bases and J by 3 bases. Germline V gives CDR1 SGDLS, CDR2 YYNGEE. The CDR3 is 16 residues long. For the CDR3, the DNA is TGTGCCAGCAGCACCGGGACAGGGGGTTATGGAAACACCATATATTTT. It encodes CASSTGTGGYGNTIYF.

This clonotype showed up many times. The chain combines TRBV7-3 with TRBJ2-2, with unresolved D. From germline, CDR1 is SGHTA and CDR2 FQGTGA. Deletions cut 4 bases from V and 7 bases from J, with 13 bases between. The CDR3 is 14 amino acids. CDR3 amino acids: CASSSYTVGGELFF. CDR3 coding DNA: TGTGCCAGCAGCTCATACACGGTTGGCGGGGAGCTGTTTTTT.

Ten or more counts support this clonotype. J is TRBJ2-1 and V is TRBV12-3 or TRBV12-4, with a tentative D call TRBD1 (9 bases). Trimming cost V 5 bases and J 4 bases, with 24 bases left between them. The CDR3 has 18 amino acids. This CDR3 reads CASSHSPGGTGSYNEQFF. CDR3 coding DNA: TGTGCCAGCAGTCACTCCCCGGGAGGGACAGGGTCGTACAATGAGCAGTTCTTC.

This clonotype was seen only a few times. The CDR3 sequence: CASSLARSAGGRNEQFF. In DNA, the CDR3 is TGTGCCAGCAGCTTGGCCCGCTCGGCGGGAGGTAGGAATGAGCAGTTCTTC. The rearrangement joins TRBV5-8 to TRBJ2-1; the match to TRBD2 covers 8 bases. The germline gives CDR1 SGHTS, CDR2 YDEGEE. Trimming removed 0 bases from V and 7 bases from J; junction bases left unmatched: 12. The CDR3 has 17 residues.

This clonotype was detected many times. The rearrangement links TRBV19 to TRBJ1-2; D gene uncertain. There are 11 residues in the CDR3. The V end was cut by 5 bases, the J end by 8 bases, with 9 bases between. Germline loops: CDR1 LNHDA, CDR2 SQIVND (reference sequence). CDR3 in amino acids: CASSLGPGYTF. The DNA of the CDR3 is TGTGCCAGTAGTCTCGGACCCGGCTACACCTTC.

V usage is TRBV20-1 and J usage is TRBJ2-7, with D uncertain. V gave up 2 bases and J gave up 2 bases, with 4 bases separating them. The length of the CDR3 is 11 residues. Germline CDR1 and CDR2: DFQATT and SNEGSKA (reference sequence). The CDR3 is CSARFAYEQYF. CDR3 DNA: TGCAGTGCTAGATTCGCCTACGAGCAGTACTTC.

This clonotype was counted ten times or more. The V call is TRBV28, the J call TRBJ2-1; weak D call: TRBD2 (5 bases). The CDR3 spans 12 residues. V was clipped by 5 bases and J by 9 bases, with 11 bases between them. Germline loops: CDR1 MDHEN, CDR2 SYDVKM. CDR3 sequence: CASSLLAGEQFF. In DNA, the CDR3 is TGTGCCAGCAGTCTTCTTGCGGGTGAGCAGTTCTTC.

This clonotype has at least ten counts. The V gene is TRBV6-2 or TRBV6-3, the J gene TRBJ2-7; D is ambiguous. Trimming removed 2 bases at V and 0 bases at J, with 11 bases between. CDR1 MNHEY and CDR2 SVGEGT come from the germline V gene. The CDR3 is made up of 15 amino acids. This chain's CDR3 is CASSYEAESSYEQYF. The CDR3 DNA is TGTGCCAGCAGTTACGAAGCAGAGAGCTCCTACGAGCAGTACTTC.

The V and J genes are TRBV20-1 and TRBJ1-4; D call uncertain. This CDR3 contains 19 residues. Trimming left V 0 bases short and J 0 bases short, with 20 bases between. Germline V gene sequence: CDR1 DFQATT, CDR2 SNEGSKA (reference sequence). CDR3 coding DNA: TGCAGTGCTAGAGATCGGATGGGCGCGGGTCTTGCAACTAATGAAAAACTGTTTTTT. Residues: CSARDRMGAGLATNEKLFF.

This clonotype has a handful of counts. V usage is TRBV6-2 or TRBV6-3 and J usage is TRBJ2-6; D remains unclear. CDR1 and CDR2 from the germline V gene are MNHEY and SVGEGT. Trimming pared 4 bases from V and 0 bases from J, leaving 4 bases between. The CDR3 contains 14 residues. This CDR3 is CASSSNSGANVLTF. The DNA for the CDR3 is TGTGCCAGCAGTTCGAACTCTGGGGCCAACGTCCTGACTTTC.

This clonotype was observed at least ten times. The V call is TRBV6-1, the J call TRBJ2-5, with D perhaps matching TRBD1 (6 bases). Deletions cut 6 bases from V and 5 bases from J, with 16 bases between. Germline V gene lookup returns CDR1 MNHNS and CDR2 SASEGT. CDR3 length: 14 amino acids. CDR3 protein: CASSKGTIEETQYF. In nucleotides, the CDR3 is TGTGCCAGCAGCAAAGGGACAATAGAGGAGACCCAGTACTTC.

This clonotype was counted ten times or more. The V gene is TRBV11-2, the J gene TRBJ2-5; 8 nucleotides match TRBD1. The V gene end was trimmed by 5 bases and the J gene end by 7 bases; junction bases not matched to a gene: 9. The CDR3 is 14 residues long. Germline CDR1 is SGHAT and CDR2 is FQNNGV. CDR3 region: CASSLDREVGTQYF. In DNA, the CDR3 is TGTGCCAGCAGCCTGGACAGGGAAGTGGGGACCCAGTACTTC.

The sample holds many counts of this clonotype. The gene calls are TRBV27 and TRBJ2-7; D gene uncertain. Germline assignment: CDR1 MNHEY and CDR2 SMNVEV (reference sequence). CDR3 length: 11 amino acids. The ends were cut back, 8 bases at V and 2 bases at J, with 7 bases in the middle. The CDR3 sequence is CASGLTYEQYF. The CDR3 DNA follows: TGTGCCAGCGGCCTTACCTACGAGCAGTACTTC.

The CDR3 sequence is CASSPLTAGTQYF. DNA for the CDR3: TGCGCCAGCAGCCCGCTAACAGCCGGAACGCAGTATTTT. This chain joins TRBV4-3 and TRBJ2-3; D unresolved. V lost 4 bases, J lost 9 bases, and 14 bases lay in between. CDR1 and CDR2 (germline): LGHNA, YSLEER. The CDR3 consists of 13 residues.

This clonotype was seen a few times. The genes are TRBV20-1 and TRBJ1-1; D gene uncertain. Germline V gene sequence: CDR1 DFQATT, CDR2 SNEGSKA (reference sequence). Trimming left V 6 bases short and J 6 bases short, with 11 bases between. The CDR3 is 11 amino acids. The CDR3 bases are TGCAGTGCAACATTCGGCGCTGAAGCTTTCTTT. This codes for CSATFGAEAFF.